A single TCR beta chain is shown here with its context. Repertoires were generated with immunoSEQ multiplex PCR, while TCRdb's copy carries only in-frame clones and drops some. Seen here are more than 100,000 clones, 93% observed once, and the top ten hold over 0.15%. The data originate from a study of OX40 agonist ivuxolimab in advanced cancers. Source: CD4+ or CD8+ T cells sorted from blood, taken in a trial of the OX40 agonist ivuxolimab. The source is an adult with an advanced solid tumor such as melanoma, head and neck, liver or kidney cancer.

DNA of the CDR3: TGTGCCAGCAGCCCAGTGAGTTACAATGAGCAGTTCTTC. Translation: CASSPVSYNEQFF. The chain recombines TRBV7-2 with TRBJ2-1; D is unresolved. V dropped 5 bases and J dropped 4 bases, with 9 bases sitting between them. CDR3 length equals 13 residues. The germline CDR1 and CDR2 sequences are SGHTA and FQGNSA.